The clone carrying this TCR beta chain was seen more than once but under ten times. Antigen specificity is unknown. These data originate in a study of early T cells in non-severe SARS-CoV-2 infection. The overall study: Unsorted whole blood bulk RNA was sequenced, with unpaired chains. Study-wide results and caveats: Anti-spike CD8 responses were favored by VDJdb matching, which missed private and CD4 specificities.

Individually, cDNA molecules had unique molecular identifiers attached to them. TCRdb called the 5' RACE reads again in MiXCR, with one record for every CDR3 protein. The table shows approximately 88,000 distinct CDR3 sequences, with around 15% occurring only once. Trimming left V 1 base short and J 3 bases short, with 3 bases between. This CDR3 spans 13 amino acids. Germline V gene data show CDR1 as KGHSH and CDR2 as LQKENI. The TCR was taken from an adult who was a healthcare worker with PCR-confirmed SARS-CoV-2 infection or an uninfected control (not recorded which). Sequencing was done on a sample of whole blood. The chain combines TRBV18 with TRBJ2-2; D gene uncertain. CDR3 residues: CASSPLYTGELFF. DNA for the CDR3: TGTGCCAGCTCACCACTCTACACCGGGGAGCTGTTTTTT.